This TCR beta chain was profiled in a study of T cell changes during pregnancy in multiple sclerosis. The assay was immunoSEQ multiplex PCR, and TCRdb's table has in-frame clones only and misses some. The data contain around 50,000 clones, approximately 91% of them singletons. V gave up 5 bases and J gave up 6 bases; unmatched junction bases: 12. The CDR3 spans 17 residues. Germline lookup yields CDR1 SGHDT and CDR2 YYEEEE. In this sample, this clone turned up once. The receptor was derived from a female donor in good health, enrolled as a control in a pregnancy study. The chain carries TRBV5-6 and TRBJ2-1; the match to TRBD2 covers 12 bases. Specimen: CD4+ T cells from peripheral blood mononuclear cells, collected after pregnancy. The CDR3 region is CASRTASGRAFPNEQFF. The DNA of the CDR3 is TGTGCCAGCAGGACCGCTAGCGGGAGGGCCTTTCCCAATGAGCAGTTCTTC.